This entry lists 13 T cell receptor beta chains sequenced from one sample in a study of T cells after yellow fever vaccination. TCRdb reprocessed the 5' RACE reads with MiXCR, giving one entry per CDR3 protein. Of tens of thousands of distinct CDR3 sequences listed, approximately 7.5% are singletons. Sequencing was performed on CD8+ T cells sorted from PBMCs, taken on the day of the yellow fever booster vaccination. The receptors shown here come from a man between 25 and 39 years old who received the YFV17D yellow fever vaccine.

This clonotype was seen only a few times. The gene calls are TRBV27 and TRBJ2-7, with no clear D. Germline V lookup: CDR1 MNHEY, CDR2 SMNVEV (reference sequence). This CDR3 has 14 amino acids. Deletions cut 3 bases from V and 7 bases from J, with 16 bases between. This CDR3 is CASSLSTGLDEQYF. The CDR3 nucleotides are TGTGCCAGCAGTTTGAGTACCGGATTGGATGAGCAGTACTTC.

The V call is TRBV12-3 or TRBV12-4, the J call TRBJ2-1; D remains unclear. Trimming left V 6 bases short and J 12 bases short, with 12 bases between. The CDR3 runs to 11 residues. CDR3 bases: TGTGCCAGCAGACTCGGAGTGGGGCAGTTCTTC. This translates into CASRLGVGQFF.

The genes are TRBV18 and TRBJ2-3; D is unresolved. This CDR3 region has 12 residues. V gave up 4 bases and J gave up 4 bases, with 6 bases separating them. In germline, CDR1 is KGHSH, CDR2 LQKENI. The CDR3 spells CASSHYADTQYF. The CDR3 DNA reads TGTGCCAGCTCACATTACGCAGATACGCAGTATTTT.

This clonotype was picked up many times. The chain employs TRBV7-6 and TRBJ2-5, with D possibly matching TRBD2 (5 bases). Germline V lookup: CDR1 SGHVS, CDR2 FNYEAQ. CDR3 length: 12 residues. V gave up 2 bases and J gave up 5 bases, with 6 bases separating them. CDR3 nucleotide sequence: TGTGCCAGCAGCTTATCGGGGGAGACCCAGTACTTC. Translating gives CASSLSGETQYF.

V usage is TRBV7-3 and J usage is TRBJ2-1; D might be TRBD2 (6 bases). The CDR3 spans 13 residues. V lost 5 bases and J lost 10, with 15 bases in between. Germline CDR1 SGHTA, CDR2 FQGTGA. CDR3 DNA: TGTGCCAGCAGCCCGAAGCCGGAGGGGGAGCAGTTCTTC. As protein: CASSPKPEGEQFF.

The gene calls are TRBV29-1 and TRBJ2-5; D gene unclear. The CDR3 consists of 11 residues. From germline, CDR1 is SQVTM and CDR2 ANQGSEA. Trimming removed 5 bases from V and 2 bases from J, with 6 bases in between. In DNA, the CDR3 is TGCAGCGTTATAGAACAAGAGACCCAGTACTTC. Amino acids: CSVIEQETQYF.

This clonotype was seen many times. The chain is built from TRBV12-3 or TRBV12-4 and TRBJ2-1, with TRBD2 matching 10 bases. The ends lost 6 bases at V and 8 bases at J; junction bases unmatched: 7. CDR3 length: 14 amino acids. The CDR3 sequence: CASRSSGSVYEQFF. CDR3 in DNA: TGTGCCAGCAGATCTAGCGGGAGCGTATATGAGCAGTTCTTC.

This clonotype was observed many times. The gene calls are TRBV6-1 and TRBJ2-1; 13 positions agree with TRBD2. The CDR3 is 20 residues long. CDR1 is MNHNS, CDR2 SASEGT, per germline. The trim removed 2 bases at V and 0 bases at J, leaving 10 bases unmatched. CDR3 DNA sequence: TGTGCCAGCAGTGAACCTTTGACTAGCGGGAGGTCTAGCTCCTACAATGAGCAGTTCTTC. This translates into CASSEPLTSGRSSSYNEQFF.

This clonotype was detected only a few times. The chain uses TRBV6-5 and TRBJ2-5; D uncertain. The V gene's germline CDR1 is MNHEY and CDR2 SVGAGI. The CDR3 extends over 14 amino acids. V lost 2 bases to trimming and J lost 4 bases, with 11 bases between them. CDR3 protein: CASSYPEKRETQYF. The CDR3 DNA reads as TGTGCCAGCAGTTACCCGGAGAAGCGAGAGACCCAGTACTTC.

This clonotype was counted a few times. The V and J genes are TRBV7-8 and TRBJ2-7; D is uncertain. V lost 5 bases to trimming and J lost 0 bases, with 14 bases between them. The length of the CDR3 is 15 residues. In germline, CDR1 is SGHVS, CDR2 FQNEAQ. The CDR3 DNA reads TGTGCCAGCAGCCCCCTAACGGATAGCTCCTACGAGCAGTACTTC. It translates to CASSPLTDSSYEQYF.

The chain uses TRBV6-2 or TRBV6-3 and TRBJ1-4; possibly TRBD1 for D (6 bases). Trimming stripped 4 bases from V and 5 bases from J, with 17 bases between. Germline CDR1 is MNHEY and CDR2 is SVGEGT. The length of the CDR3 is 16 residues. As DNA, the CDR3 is TGTGCCAGCAGTTCACTACGGGGGGCTCAGAATGAAAAACTGTTTTTT. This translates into CASSSLRGAQNEKLFF.

The CDR3 bases are TGCGCCAGCGGAAGGACTAGCGGCTCCTACGAGCAGTACTTC. It translates to CASGRTSGSYEQYF. J is TRBJ2-7 and V is TRBV5-1; 10 bases align to TRBD2. Per the germline V gene, CDR1 is SGHRS and CDR2 is YFSETQ. The CDR3 has 14 amino acids. Trimming at V came to 7 bases and at J to 0 bases, leaving 4 bases not matched to a gene. Full variable domain (missing parts from reference TRBV5-1 and TRBJ2-7): KAGVTQTPRYLIKTRGQQVTLSCSPISGHRSVSWYQQTPGQGLQFLFEYFSETQRNKGNFPGRFSGRQFSNSRSEMNVSTLELGDSALYLCASGRTSGSYEQYFGPGTRLTVT.

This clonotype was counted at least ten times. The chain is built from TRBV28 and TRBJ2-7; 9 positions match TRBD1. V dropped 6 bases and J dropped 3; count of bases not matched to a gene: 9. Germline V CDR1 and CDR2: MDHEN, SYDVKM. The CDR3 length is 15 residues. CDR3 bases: TGTGCCAGCAGCCCTACAGGGGGCCCAAGCTACGAGCAGTACTTC. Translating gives CASSPTGGPSYEQYF.